The sequence of this TCR beta chain was determined in a study of OX40 agonist ivuxolimab in advanced cancers. Turning to the study itself: Of mixed ages from roughly 23 to 80 and averaging around 60 years, the group was approximately 80% male.

This CDR3 has 15 amino acids. Unmatched junction bases numbered 6, after V lost 4 bases and J lost 2 bases. Germline CDR1 is SGHTA and CDR2 is FQGNSA. With respect to this clone: Its antigen is unidentified.

Using immunoSEQ multiplex PCR, the repertoire was profiled, and TCRdb retains in-frame clones only, with some absent. The sample holds about 19,000 clones, approximately 79% seen once. Findings of the study overall: Clones of CD4+ and CD8+ blood T cells grew by week 6 at doses of 0.1 to 3.0 mg/kg. In a subset of nonresponders, normalized T-cell clonal expansion was also low.

This TCR was recovered from an adult with an advanced solid tumor such as melanoma, head and neck, liver or kidney cancer. The V gene is TRBV7-2, the J gene TRBJ2-3; TRBD1 agrees at 7 bases. Sequencing was performed on CD4+ or CD8+ T cells sorted from blood, taken in a trial of the OX40 agonist ivuxolimab. The CDR3 spells CASSWGQIFTDTQYF. CDR3 nucleotides: TGTGCCAGCAGCTGGGGACAGATATTCACAGATACGCAGTATTTT.